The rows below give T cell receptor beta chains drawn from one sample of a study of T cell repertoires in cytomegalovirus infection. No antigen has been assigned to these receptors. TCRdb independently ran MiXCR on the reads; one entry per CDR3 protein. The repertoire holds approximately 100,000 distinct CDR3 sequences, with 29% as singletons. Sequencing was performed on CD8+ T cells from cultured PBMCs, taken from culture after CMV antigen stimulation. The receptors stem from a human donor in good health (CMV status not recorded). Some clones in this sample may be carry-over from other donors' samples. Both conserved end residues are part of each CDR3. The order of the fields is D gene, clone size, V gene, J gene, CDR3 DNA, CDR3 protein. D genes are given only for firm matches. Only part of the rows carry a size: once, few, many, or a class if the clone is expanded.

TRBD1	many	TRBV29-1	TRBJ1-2	TGCAGCGGGGGAATGGACAGGGTGAATGGCTACACCTTC	CSGGMDRVNGYTF
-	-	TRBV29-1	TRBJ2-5	TGCAGCGTTGAAGGACTGGGGGTAGGCCAAGAGATCCAGTACTTC	CSVEGLGVGQEIQYF
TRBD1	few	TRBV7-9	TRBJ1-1	TGTGCCAGCAGCACAAGACAGGGGACTGGGACTGAAGCTTTCTTT	CASSTRQGTGTEAFF
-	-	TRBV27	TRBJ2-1	TGTGCCAGCAGTTGGGGCGCGAGCTCCTACAATGAGCAGTTCTTC	CASSWGASSYNEQFF
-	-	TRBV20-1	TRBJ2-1	TGCAGTGCTAGAGACCGAATCTCCTACAATGAGCAGTTCTTC	CSARDRISYNEQFF
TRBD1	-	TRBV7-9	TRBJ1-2	TGTGCCAGCAGCGACAGGGCCAATGGCTACACCTTC	CASSDRANGYTF
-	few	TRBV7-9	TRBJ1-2	TGTGCCAGCAGCCAACGGACGGCGTTAAGTACCTATGGCTACACCTTC	CASSQRTALSTYGYTF
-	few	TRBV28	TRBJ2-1	TGTGCCAGCAGTTTAAATCCCGGGGAATACAATGAGCAGTTCTTC	CASSLNPGEYNEQFF
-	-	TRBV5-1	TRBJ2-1	TGCGCCAGCGGAATGGGCTCCGGTGGGGAGCAGTTCTTC	CASGMGSGGEQFF
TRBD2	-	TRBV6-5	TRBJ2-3	TGTGCCAGCAACGGACTAGCGGGCAACACAGATACGCAGTATTTT	CASNGLAGNTDTQYF
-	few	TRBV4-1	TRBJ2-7	TGCGCCAGCAGCCCCTCCTCGGGATCCTACGAGCAGTACTTC	CASSPSSGSYEQYF
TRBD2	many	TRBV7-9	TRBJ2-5	TGTGCCAGCGATCGGCGGGGGTACCAAGAGACCCAGTACTTC	CASDRRGYQETQYF
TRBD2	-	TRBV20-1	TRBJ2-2	TGCAGTGCTAGAGTTCCCCTAGCGGGGGGCCCCGGGGAGCTGTTTTTT	CSARVPLAGGPGELFF
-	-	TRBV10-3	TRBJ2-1	TGTGCCATCAGTGAGTCGATGGCGGGGTCCTACAATGAGCAGTTCTTC	CAISESMAGSYNEQFF
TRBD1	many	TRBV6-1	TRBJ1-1	TGTGCCAGCAGTGACTTAAGGACAGGGGGCATGAACACTGAAGCTTTCTTT	CASSDLRTGGMNTEAFF
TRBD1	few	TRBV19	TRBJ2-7	TGTGCCAGTAGTATGGTGGGACAGGGATACGAGCAGTACTTC	CASSMVGQGYEQYF
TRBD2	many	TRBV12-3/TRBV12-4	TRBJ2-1	TGTGCCAGCAGTTTATCAGTCGGACTAGCGGGGGGGAATGAGCAGTTCTTC	CASSLSVGLAGGNEQFF
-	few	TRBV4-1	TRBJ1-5	TGCGCCAGCAGCCAAGCCTACAATCAGCCCCAGCATTTT	CASSQAYNQPQHF
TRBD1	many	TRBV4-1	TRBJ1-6	TGCGCCAGCAGCCATCGTCCCGGGACAGGGGCGAGCTCCTATAATTCACCCCTCCACTTT	CASSHRPGTGASSYNSPLHF
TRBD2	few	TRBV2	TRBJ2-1	TGTGCCAGCAGCGGACTAGCGGCAAGCTCCTACAATGAGCAGTTCTTC	CASSGLAASSYNEQFF
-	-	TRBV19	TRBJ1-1	TGTGCCAGTAGTTTCGGTTTGAACACTGAAGCTTTCTTT	CASSFGLNTEAFF
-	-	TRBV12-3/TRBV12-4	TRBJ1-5	TGTGCCAGCGCCGAAAACCATAGCAATCAGCCCCAGCATTTT	CASAENHSNQPQHF